This TCR beta chain was sequenced for a study of response to subunit inactivated influenza vaccine. Study-wide points: Seasonal influenza vaccination, on each occasion, was suggested by the authors to recruit few new T cells.

Of note for this clonotype: Its antigen is as yet unknown.

TCRdb reprocessed the RT-PCR reads with MiXCR, giving one entry per CDR3 protein. This table holds hundreds of thousands of distinct CDR3 sequences, less than 20% found once. The sample in question was PBMCs from blood, obtained 12 days after vaccination. The clonotype comes from a man aged 50-60 years who received an inactivated influenza vaccine.

CDR3 sequence reads: CSQRRVAYYNEQFF. CDR3 in DNA: TGCAGTCAACGGCGGGTAGCGTACTACAATGAGCAGTTCTTC. The V and J genes are TRBV20-1 and TRBJ2-1, with D possibly being TRBD2 (5 bases). Trimming cost V 8 bases and J 3 bases, with 17 bases left between them. The CDR3 extends over 14 amino acids. Germline assignment: CDR1 DFQATT and CDR2 SNEGSKA (reference sequence).